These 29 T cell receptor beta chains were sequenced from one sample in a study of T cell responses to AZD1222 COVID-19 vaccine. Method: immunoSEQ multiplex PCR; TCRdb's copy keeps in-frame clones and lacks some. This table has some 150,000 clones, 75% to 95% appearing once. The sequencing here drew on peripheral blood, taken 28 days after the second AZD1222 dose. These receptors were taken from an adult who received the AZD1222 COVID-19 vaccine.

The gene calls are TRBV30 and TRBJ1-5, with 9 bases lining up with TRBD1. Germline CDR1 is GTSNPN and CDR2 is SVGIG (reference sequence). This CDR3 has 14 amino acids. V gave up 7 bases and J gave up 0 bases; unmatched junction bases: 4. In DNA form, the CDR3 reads TGTGCCTACAGGGACAGGGATAGCAATCAGCCCCAGCATTTT. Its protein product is CAYRDRDSNQPQHF.

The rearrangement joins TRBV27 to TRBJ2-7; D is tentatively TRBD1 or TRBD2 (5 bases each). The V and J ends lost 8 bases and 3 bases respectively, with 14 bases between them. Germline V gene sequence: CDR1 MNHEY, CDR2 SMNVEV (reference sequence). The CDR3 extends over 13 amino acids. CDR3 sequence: CASRAGSHYEQYF. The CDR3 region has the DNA TGTGCCAGCCGGGCAGGGAGTCACTACGAGCAGTACTTC.

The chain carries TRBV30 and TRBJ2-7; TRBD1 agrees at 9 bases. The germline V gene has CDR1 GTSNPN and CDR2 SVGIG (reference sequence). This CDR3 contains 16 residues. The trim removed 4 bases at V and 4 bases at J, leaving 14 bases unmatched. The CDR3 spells CAWMSQPGQGNYEQYF. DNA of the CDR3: TGTGCCTGGATGTCCCAACCGGGACAGGGTAATTACGAGCAGTACTTC.

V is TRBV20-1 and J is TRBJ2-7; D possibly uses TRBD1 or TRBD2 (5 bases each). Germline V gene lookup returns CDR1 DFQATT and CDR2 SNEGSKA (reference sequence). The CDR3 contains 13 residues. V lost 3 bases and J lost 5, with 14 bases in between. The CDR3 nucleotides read TGCAGTGCTAGTTCCGGCCTGGGGGACGAGCAGTACTTC. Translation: CSASSGLGDEQYF.

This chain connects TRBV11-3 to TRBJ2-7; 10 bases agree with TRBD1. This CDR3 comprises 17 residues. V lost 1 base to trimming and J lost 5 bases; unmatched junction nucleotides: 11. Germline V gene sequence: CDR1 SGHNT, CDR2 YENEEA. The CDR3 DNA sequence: TGTGCCAGCAGCTTAGGAGGACCGGGACAGGGGCTTGACGAGCAGTACTTC. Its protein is CASSLGGPGQGLDEQYF.

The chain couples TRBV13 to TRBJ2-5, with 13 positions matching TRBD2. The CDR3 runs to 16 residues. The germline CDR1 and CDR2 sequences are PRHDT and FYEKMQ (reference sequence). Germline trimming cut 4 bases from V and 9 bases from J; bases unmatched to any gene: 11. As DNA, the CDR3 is TGTGCCAGCAGCTGGGGACTAGCGGGGCCCGATTGGGCCCAGTACTTC. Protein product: CASSWGLAGPDWAQYF.

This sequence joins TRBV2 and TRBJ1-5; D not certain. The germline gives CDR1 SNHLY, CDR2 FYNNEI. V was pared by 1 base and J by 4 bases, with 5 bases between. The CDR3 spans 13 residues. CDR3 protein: CASSEGQNQPQHF. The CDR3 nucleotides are TGTGCCAGCAGTGAAGGGCAGAATCAGCCCCAGCATTTT. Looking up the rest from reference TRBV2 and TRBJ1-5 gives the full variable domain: EPEVTQTPSHQVTQMGQEVILRCVPISNHLYFYWYRQILGQKVEFLVSFYNNEISEKSEIFDDQFSVERPDGSNFTLKIRSTKLEDSAMYFCASSEGQNQPQHFGDGTRLSIL.

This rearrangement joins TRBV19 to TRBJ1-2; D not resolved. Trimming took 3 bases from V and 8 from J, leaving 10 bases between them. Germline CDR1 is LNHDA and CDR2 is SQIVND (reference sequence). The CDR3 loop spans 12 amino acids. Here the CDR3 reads CASSIPGRGYTF. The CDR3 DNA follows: TGTGCCAGTAGTATCCCCGGGAGGGGCTACACCTTC.

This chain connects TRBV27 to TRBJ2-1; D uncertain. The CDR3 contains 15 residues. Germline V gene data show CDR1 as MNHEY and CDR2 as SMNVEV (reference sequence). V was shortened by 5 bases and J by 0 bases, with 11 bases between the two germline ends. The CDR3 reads CASSLSASSYNEQFF. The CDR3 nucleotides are TGTGCCAGCAGTCTAAGCGCCAGCTCCTACAATGAGCAGTTCTTC.

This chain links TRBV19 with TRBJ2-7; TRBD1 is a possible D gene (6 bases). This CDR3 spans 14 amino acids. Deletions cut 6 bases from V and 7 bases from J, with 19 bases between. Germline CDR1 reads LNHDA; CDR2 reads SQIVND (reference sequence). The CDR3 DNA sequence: TGTGCCAGTAGCTCCGGACAGACCGTGGGAGAGCAGTACTTC. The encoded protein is CASSSGQTVGEQYF.

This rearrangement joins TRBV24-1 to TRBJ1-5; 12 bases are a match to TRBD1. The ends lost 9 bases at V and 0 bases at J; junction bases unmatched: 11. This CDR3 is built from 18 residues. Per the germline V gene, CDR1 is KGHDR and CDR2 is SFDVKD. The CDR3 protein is CATHLRDRGPHSNQPQHF. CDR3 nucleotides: TGTGCCACCCATTTACGGGACAGGGGGCCGCATAGCAATCAGCCCCAGCATTTT.

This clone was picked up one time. In nucleotides, the CDR3 is TGCGCCAGCAGCCAAGAATCCGGGACTAGCGGCCGGAGCTCCTACGAGCAGTACTTC. Residues: CASSQESGTSGRSSYEQYF. The chain carries TRBV4-1 and TRBJ2-7; 11 bases are shared with TRBD2. The CDR3 length is 19 residues. With 0 bases clipped from V and 0 bases from J, the junction kept 10 bases outside the gene matches. The germline CDR1 and CDR2 sequences are MGHRA and YSYEKL.

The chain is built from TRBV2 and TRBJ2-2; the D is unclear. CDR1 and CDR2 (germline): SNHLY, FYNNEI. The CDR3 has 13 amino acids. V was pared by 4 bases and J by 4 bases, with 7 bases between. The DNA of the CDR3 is TGTGCCAGCAGTGTACTATCCACCGGGGAGCTGTTTTTT. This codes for CASSVLSTGELFF.

DNA of the CDR3: TGCGCCAGCCCCCCAGGCTTTAGCTCCTACGAGCAGTACTTC. It translates to CASPPGFSSYEQYF. This chain connects TRBV10-1 to TRBJ2-7; D remains unclear. The CDR3 has 14 amino acids. Germline V lookup: CDR1 WNHNN, CDR2 SYGVQD (reference sequence). V was clipped by 8 bases and J by 0 bases, with 14 bases between them.

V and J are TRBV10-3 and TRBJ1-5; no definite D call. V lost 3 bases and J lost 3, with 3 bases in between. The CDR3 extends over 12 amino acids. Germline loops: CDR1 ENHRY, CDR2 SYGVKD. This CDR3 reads CAISENNQPQHF. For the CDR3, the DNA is TGTGCCATCAGTGAAAACAATCAGCCCCAGCATTTT.

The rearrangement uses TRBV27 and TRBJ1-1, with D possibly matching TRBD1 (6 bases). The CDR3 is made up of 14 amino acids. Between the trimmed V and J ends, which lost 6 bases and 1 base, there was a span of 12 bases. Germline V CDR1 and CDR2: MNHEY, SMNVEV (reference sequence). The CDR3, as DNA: TGTGCCAGCAGCCCACAGACAGGGAACACTGAAGCTTTCTTT. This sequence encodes CASSPQTGNTEAFF.

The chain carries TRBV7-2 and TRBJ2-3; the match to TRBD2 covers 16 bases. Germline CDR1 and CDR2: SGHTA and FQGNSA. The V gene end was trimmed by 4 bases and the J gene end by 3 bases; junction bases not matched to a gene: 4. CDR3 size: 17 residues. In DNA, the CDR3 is TGTGCCAGCAGCTCCGGGACTAGCGGGAGGGCGACAGATACGCAGTATTTT. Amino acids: CASSSGTSGRATDTQYF.

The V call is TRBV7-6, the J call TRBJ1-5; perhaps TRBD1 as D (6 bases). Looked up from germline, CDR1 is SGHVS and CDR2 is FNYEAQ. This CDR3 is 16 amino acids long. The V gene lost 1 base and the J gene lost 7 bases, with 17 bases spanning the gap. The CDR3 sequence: CASSLEVRGHPQPQHF. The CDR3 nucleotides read TGTGCCAGCAGCTTAGAGGTCCGGGGACACCCCCAGCCCCAGCATTTT.

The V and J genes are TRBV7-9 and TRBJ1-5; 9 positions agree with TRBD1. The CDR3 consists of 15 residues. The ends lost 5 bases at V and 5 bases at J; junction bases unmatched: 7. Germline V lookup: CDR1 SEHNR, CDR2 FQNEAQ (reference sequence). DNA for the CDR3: TGTGCCAGCAGCCTCGGGACAGGGAAATATCAGCCCCAGCATTTT. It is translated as CASSLGTGKYQPQHF.

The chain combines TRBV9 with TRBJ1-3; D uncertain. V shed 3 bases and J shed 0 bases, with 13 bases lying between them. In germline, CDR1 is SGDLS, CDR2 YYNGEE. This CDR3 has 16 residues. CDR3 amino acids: CASSGRGDTSGNTIYF. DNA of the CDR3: TGTGCCAGCAGCGGGAGAGGCGACACCTCTGGAAACACCATATATTTT.

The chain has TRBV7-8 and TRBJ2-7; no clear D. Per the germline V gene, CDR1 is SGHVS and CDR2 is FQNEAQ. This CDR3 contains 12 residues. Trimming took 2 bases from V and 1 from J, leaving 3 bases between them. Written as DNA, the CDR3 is TGTGCCAGCAGCTTACAGTCCTACGAGCAGTACTTC. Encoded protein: CASSLQSYEQYF.

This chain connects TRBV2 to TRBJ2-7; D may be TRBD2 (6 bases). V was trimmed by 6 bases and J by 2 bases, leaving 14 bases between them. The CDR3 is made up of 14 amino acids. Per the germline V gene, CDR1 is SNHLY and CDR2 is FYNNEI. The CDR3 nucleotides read TGTGCCAGCAGCAAGGGACTTCGCGCCTACGAGCAGTACTTC. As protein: CASSKGLRAYEQYF. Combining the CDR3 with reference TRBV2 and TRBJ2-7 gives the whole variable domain EPEVTQTPSHQVTQMGQEVILRCVPISNHLYFYWYRQILGQKVEFLVSFYNNEISEKSEIFDDQFSVERPDGSNFTLKIRSTKLEDSAMYFCASSKGLRAYEQYFGPGTRLTVT.

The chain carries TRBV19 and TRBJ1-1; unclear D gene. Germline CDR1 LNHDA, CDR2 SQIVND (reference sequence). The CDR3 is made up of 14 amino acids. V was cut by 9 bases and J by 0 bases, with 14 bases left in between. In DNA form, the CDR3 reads TGTGCCAGCTCCAAGACGGTCATGAACACTGAAGCTTTCTTT. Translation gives CASSKTVMNTEAFF. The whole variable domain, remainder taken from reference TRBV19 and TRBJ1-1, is DGGITQSPKYLFRKEGQNVTLSCEQNLNHDAMYWYRQDPGQGLRLIYYSQIVNDFQKGDIAEGYSVSREKKESFPLTVTSAQKNPTAFYLCASSKTVMNTEAFFGQGTRLTVV.

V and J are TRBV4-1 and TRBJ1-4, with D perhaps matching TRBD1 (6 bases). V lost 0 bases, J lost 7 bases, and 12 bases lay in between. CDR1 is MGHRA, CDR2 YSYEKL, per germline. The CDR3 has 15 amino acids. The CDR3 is CASSQELRGSEKLFF. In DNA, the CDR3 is TGCGCCAGCAGCCAAGAGCTCAGGGGCAGTGAAAAACTGTTTTTT.

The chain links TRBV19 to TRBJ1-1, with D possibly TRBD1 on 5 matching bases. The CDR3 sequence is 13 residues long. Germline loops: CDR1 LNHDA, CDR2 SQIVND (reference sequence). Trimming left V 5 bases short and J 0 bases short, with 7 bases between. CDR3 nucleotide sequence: TGTGCCAGTAGTTCAGGGTTGAACACTGAAGCTTTCTTT. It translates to CASSSGLNTEAFF.

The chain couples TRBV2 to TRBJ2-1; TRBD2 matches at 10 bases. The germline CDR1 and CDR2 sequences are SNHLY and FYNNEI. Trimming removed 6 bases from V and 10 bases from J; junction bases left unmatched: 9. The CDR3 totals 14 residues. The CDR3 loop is CASRTAGGPNEQFF. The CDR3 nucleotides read TGTGCCAGCAGAACAGCGGGAGGGCCGAACGAGCAGTTCTTC.

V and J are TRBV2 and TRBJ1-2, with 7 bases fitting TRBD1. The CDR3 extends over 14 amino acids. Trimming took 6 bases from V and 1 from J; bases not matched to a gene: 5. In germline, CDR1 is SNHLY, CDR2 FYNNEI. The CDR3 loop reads CASSTQGVNYGYTF. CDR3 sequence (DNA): TGTGCCAGCAGCACCCAGGGGGTTAACTATGGCTACACCTTC.

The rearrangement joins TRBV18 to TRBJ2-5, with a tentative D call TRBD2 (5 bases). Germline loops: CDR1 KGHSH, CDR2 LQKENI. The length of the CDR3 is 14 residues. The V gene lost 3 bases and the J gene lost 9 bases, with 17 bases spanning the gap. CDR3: CASSPRERSGAQYF. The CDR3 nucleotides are TGTGCCAGCTCACCTAGGGAGCGGAGTGGGGCCCAGTACTTC. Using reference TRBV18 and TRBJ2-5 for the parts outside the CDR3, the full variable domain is NAGVMQNPRHLVRRRGQEARLRCSPMKGHSHVYWYRQLPEEGLKFMVYLQKENIIDESGMPKERFSAEFPKEGPSILRIQQVVRGDSAAYFCASSPRERSGAQYFGPGTRLLVL.

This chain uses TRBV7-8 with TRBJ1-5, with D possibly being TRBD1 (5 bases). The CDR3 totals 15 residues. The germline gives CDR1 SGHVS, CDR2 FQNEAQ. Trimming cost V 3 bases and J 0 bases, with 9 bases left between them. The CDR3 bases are TGTGCCAGCAGCTTCTCCGGGGCTAGCAATCAGCCCCAGCATTTT. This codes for CASSFSGASNQPQHF.